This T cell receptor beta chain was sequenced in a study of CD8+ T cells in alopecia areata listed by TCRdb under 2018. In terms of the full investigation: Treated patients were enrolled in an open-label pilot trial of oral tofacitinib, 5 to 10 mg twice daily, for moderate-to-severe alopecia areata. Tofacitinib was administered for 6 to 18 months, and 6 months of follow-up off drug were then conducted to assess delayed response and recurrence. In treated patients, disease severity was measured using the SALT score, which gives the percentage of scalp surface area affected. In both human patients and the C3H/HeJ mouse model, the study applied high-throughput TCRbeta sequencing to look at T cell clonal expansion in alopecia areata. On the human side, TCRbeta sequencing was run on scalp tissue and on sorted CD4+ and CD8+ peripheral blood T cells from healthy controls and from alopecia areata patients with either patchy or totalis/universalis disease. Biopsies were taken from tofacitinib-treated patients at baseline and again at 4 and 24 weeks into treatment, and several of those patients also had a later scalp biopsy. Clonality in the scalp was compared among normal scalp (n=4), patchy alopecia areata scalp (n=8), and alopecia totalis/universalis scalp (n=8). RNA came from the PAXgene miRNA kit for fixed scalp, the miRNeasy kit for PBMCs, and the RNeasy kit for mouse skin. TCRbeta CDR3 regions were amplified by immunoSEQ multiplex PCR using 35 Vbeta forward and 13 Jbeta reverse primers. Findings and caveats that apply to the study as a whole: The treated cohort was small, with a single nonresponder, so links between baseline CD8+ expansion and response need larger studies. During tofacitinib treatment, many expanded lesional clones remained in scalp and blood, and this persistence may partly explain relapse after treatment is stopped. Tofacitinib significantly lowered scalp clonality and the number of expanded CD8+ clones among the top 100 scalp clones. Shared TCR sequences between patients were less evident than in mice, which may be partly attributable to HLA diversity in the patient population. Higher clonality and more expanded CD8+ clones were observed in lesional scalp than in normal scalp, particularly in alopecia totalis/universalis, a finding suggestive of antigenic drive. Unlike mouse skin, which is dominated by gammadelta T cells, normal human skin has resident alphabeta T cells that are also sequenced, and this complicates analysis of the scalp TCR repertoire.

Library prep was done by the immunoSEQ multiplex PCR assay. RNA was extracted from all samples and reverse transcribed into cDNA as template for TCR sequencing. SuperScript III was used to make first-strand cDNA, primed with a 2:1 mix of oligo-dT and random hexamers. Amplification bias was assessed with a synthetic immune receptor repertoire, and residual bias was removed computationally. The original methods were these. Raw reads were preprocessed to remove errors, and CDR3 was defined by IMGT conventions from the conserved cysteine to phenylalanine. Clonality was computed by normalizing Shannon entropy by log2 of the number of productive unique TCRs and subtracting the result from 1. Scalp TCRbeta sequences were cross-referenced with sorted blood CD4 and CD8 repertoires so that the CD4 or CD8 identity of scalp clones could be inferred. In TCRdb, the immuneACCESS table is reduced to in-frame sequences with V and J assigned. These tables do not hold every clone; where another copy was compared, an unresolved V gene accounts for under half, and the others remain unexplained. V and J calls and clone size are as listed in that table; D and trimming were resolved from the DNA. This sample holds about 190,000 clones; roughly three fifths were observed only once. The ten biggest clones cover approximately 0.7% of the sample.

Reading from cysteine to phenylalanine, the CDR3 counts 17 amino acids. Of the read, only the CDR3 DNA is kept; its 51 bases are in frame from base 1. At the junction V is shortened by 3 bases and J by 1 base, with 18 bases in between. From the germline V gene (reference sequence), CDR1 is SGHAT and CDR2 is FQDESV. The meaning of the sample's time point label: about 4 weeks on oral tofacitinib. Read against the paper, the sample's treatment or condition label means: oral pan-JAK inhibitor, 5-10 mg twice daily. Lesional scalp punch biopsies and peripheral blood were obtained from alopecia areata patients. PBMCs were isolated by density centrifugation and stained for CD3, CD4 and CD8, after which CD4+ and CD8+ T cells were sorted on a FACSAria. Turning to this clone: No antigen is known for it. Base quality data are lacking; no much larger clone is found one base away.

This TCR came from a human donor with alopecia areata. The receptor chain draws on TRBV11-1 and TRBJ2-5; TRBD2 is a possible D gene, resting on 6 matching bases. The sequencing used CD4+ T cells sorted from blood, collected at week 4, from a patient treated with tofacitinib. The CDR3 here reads CASSLSPGGTPQETQYF. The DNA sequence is TGTGCCAGCAGCTTGTCACCCGGCGGGACCCCCCAAGAGACCCAGTACTTC.